This T cell receptor (beta chain) is from a study of early T cells in non-severe SARS-CoV-2 infection. About the research overall: Sequenced bulk RNA came from whole blood that was unsorted, and chains were unpaired. Study observations and caveats: Anti-spike CD8 responses were favored by VDJdb matching, which missed private and CD4 specificities.

Trimming took 4 bases from V and 5 from J, leaving 11 bases between them. The CDR3 covers 14 residues. The germline V gene has CDR1 SGHTA and CDR2 FQGNSA. This clonotype was counted many times. What it binds is unknown. MiXCR, run by TCRdb on the 5' RACE reads, gives a single entry per CDR3 protein. The repertoire holds some 66,000 distinct CDR3 sequences, with 9.5% to 15% as singletons. The sample consisted of whole blood. The TCR was taken from an adult who was a healthcare worker with PCR-confirmed SARS-CoV-2 infection or an uninfected control (not recorded which). The chain has TRBV7-2 and TRBJ1-4; tentatively, D is TRBD1 (5 bases). This CDR3 reads CASSYWDGNEKLFF. Written as DNA, the CDR3 is TGTGCCAGCAGCTACTGGGACGGGAATGAAAAACTGTTTTTT.